One and the same sample provided the 32 T cell receptor beta chains below, sequenced in a study of T cells after posttransplantation cyclophosphamide. Treatment was busulfan-fludarabine conditioning, a marrow graft, and cyclophosphamide on days +3 and +4. Some clones are missing from TCRdb's copy, which holds only in-frame ones; the method was immunoSEQ multiplex PCR. Here the sample spans under 6,000 clones, over 60% being singletons. Sequencing used PBMCs, obtained 362 days after allogeneic stem cell transplant with posttransplant cyclophosphamide. These TCRs come from a male patient aged 55-69 years who received an allogeneic stem cell transplant from an unrelated donor, was CMV-positive, and had acute GVHD only. The graft donor may have contributed some T cells.

The chain employs TRBV2 and TRBJ2-7; 8 bases are a match to TRBD1. Trimming cost V 4 bases and J 2 bases; bases outside gene matches: 4. In germline, CDR1 is SNHLY, CDR2 FYNNEI. The CDR3 is 14 amino acids. Written as DNA, the CDR3 is TGTGCCAGCAGTGCGGGACAGGTCACCTACGAGCAGTACTTC. Translated: CASSAGQVTYEQYF.

This clone was detected only a few times. CDR3 coding DNA: TGTGCCAGCAGGTCCAGTTCGTTTGGAAACACCATATATTTT. Protein sequence: CASRSSSFGNTIYF. The rearrangement joins TRBV7-2 to TRBJ1-3, with no clear D. The CDR3 totals 14 residues. V shed 6 bases and J shed 3 bases, with 12 bases lying between them. CDR1 SGHTA and CDR2 FQGNSA come from the germline V gene. Based on the CDR3 plus reference TRBV7-2 and TRBJ1-3, the full variable domain is GAGVSQSPSNKVTEKGKDVELRCDPISGHTALYWYRQSLGQGLEFLIYFQGNSAPDKSGLPSDRFSAERTGGSVSTLTIQRTQQEDSAVYLCASRSSSFGNTIYFGEGSWLTVV.

The V and J genes are TRBV28 and TRBJ1-5, with 8 bases identical to TRBD1. J was trimmed by 7 bases and V by 8 bases; bases with no gene match: 16. This CDR3 region has 16 residues. CDR1 and CDR2 from the germline V gene are MDHEN and SYDVKM. CDR3 amino acids: CASWFAGTGGAQPQHF. CDR3 sequence (DNA): TGTGCCAGCTGGTTCGCCGGGACAGGAGGGGCACAGCCCCAGCATTTT. The whole variable domain, filled in from reference TRBV28 and TRBJ1-5, reads DVKVTQSSRYLVKRTGEKVFLECVQDMDHENMFWYRQDPGLGLRLIYFSYDVKMKEKGDIPEGYSVSREKKERFSLILESASTNQTSMYLCASWFAGTGGAQPQHFGDGTRLSIL.

The chain has TRBV27 and TRBJ2-3; TRBD2 aligns across 11 bases. The CDR3 has 16 residues. V lost 7 bases, J lost 4 bases, and 10 bases stayed unmatched. Germline CDR1 reads MNHEY; CDR2 reads SMNVEV (reference sequence). CDR3: CASNRLLAGGADTQYF. CDR3 in DNA: TGTGCCAGCAACCGCCTCCTAGCGGGGGGCGCAGATACGCAGTATTTT.

V and J are TRBV7-2 and TRBJ1-2; TRBD1 might be the D (6 bases). The V and J ends lost 1 base and 4 bases respectively, with 10 bases between them. In germline, CDR1 is SGHTA, CDR2 FQGNSA. The length of the CDR3 is 14 residues. The DNA for the CDR3 is TGTGCCAGCAGCTTAGTAGGACAGATCTATGGCTACACCTTC. As protein: CASSLVGQIYGYTF.

This rearrangement joins TRBV27 to TRBJ2-7; 8 bases agree with TRBD2. The CDR3 covers 15 residues. Per the germline V gene, CDR1 is MNHEY and CDR2 is SMNVEV (reference sequence). J was trimmed by 3 bases and V by 5 bases; bases with no gene match: 9. The CDR3, as DNA: TGTGCCAGCAGTCCCGACGGGGGGGCCCACTACGAGCAGTACTTC. It codes for CASSPDGGAHYEQYF.

The gene calls are TRBV7-8 and TRBJ1-1; tentative D call: TRBD1 (5 bases). CDR3 size: 16 residues. Deletions cut 5 bases from V and 6 bases from J, with 22 bases between. From germline, CDR1 is SGHVS and CDR2 FQNEAQ. CDR3 protein: CASSHSSGIRVAEAFF. The CDR3 DNA is TGTGCCAGCAGCCACTCCTCAGGGATTAGGGTCGCTGAAGCTTTCTTT. The full variable domain, in which reference TRBV7-8 and TRBJ1-1 provide the parts outside the CDR3, is GAGVSQSPRYKVAKRGQDVALRCDPISGHVSLFWYQQALGQGPEFLTYFQNEAQLDKSGLPSDRFFAERPEGSVSTLKIQRTQQEDSAVYLCASSHSSGIRVAEAFFGQGTRLTVV.

The gene calls are TRBV5-1 and TRBJ2-7, with 9 bases that match TRBD1. J gave up 5 bases and V 0 bases, and 12 bases lay outside the gene matches. The CDR3 length is 17 residues. Germline CDR1 is SGHRS and CDR2 is YFSETQ. For the CDR3, the DNA is TGCGCCAGCAGCTTGGTACCGGGGACAGGGAGGATGAACGAGCAGTACTTC. It is translated as CASSLVPGTGRMNEQYF.

This chain connects TRBV7-3 to TRBJ1-2, with 7 positions matching TRBD1. CDR1 is SGHTA and CDR2 is FQGTGA in the germline V gene. The CDR3 extends over 13 amino acids. V lost 5 bases to trimming and J lost 5 bases; unmatched junction nucleotides: 5. The DNA for the CDR3 is TGTGCCAGCAGCCAAACAGGGGATTATGGCTACACCTTC. Translated, it gives CASSQTGDYGYTF.

This clone was detected a few times. CDR3 DNA: TGTGCCAGCAGCTTAGAGGGGGGACTGAACACTGAAGCTTTCTTT. It codes for CASSLEGGLNTEAFF. V and J are TRBV11-2 and TRBJ1-1, with a weak D call TRBD1 (5 bases). Germline V gene sequence: CDR1 SGHAT, CDR2 FQNNGV. The CDR3 has 15 amino acids. Trimming removed 0 bases from V and 0 bases from J, with 8 bases in between.

The chain employs TRBV29-1 and TRBJ2-2; maybe TRBD2 (6 bases). Per the germline V gene, CDR1 is SQVTM and CDR2 is ANQGSEA. V shed 6 bases and J shed 1 base, with 12 bases lying between them. The CDR3 is 14 residues long. The chain's CDR3 is CSVLGGVNTGELFF. CDR3 DNA sequence: TGCAGCGTCTTAGGAGGGGTGAACACCGGGGAGCTGTTTTTT.

This chain connects TRBV27 to TRBJ2-3; TRBD2 matches 9 bases. The germline CDR1 and CDR2 sequences are MNHEY and SMNVEV (reference sequence). Losses at the gene ends were 8 bases for V and 3 bases for J; bases not matched to a gene: 6. The CDR3 sequence is 14 residues long. The DNA of the CDR3 is TGTGCCAGCGGGGGCGGGGGGGCGACAGATACGCAGTATTTT. This encodes CASGGGGATDTQYF.

This chain connects TRBV30 to TRBJ2-7, with TRBD2 matching over 7 bases. CDR1 and CDR2 from the germline V gene are GTSNPN and SVGIG (reference sequence). The CDR3 is made up of 14 amino acids. Losses at the gene ends were 4 bases for V and 5 bases for J; bases not matched to a gene: 11. The CDR3 DNA is TGTGCCTGGACCCAGACCCCAGGGAGGGACGAGCAGTACTTC. This translates into CAWTQTPGRDEQYF.

V and J are TRBV19 and TRBJ2-3, with TRBD1 matching over 7 bases. The CDR3 consists of 19 residues. Germline V gene data show CDR1 as LNHDA and CDR2 as SQIVND (reference sequence). Trimming at V came to 4 bases and at J to 3 bases, leaving 19 bases not matched to a gene. CDR3 DNA: TGTGCCAGTAGTACTGCCAACCTCAACAGGGGCCTGGGGACAGATACGCAGTATTTT. As protein: CASSTANLNRGLGTDTQYF. Supplemented by reference TRBV19 and TRBJ2-3, the full variable domain reads DGGITQSPKYLFRKEGQNVTLSCEQNLNHDAMYWYRQDPGQGLRLIYYSQIVNDFQKGDIAEGYSVSREKKESFPLTVTSAQKNPTAFYLCASSTANLNRGLGTDTQYFGPGTRLTVL.

The gene calls are TRBV7-2 and TRBJ1-6; no reliable D call. This CDR3 is built from 14 residues. V lost 5 bases and J 8 bases, leaving 13 bases between the germline ends. Germline V lookup: CDR1 SGHTA, CDR2 FQGNSA. The CDR3 here is CASSRGPDYSPLHF. In DNA, the CDR3 is TGTGCCAGCAGCCGAGGTCCAGATTATTCACCCCTCCACTTT.

The chain combines TRBV6-5 with TRBJ1-1; TRBD1 matches at 9 bases. CDR3 length equals 14 residues. With 5 bases clipped from V and 6 bases from J, the junction kept 7 bases outside the gene matches. The germline CDR1 and CDR2 sequences are MNHEY and SVGAGI. The CDR3 region has the DNA TGTGCCAGCAGTAACACCGGGACAGGGCCTGAAGCTTTCTTT. It yields the protein CASSNTGTGPEAFF.

This rearrangement joins TRBV9 to TRBJ2-4; 16 nucleotides line up with TRBD2. Germline values: CDR1 SGDLS, CDR2 YYNGEE. CDR3 length: 21 residues. J lost 1 base, V lost 4 bases, and 14 bases had no gene match. The CDR3 bases are TGTGCCAGCAGCCCAGGAACACCGGGACTAGCGGGGGGGCATGCCAAAAACATTCAGTACTTC. It encodes CASSPGTPGLAGGHAKNIQYF.

The chain has TRBV10-1 and TRBJ2-7; 12 bases agree with TRBD2. CDR1 WNHNN and CDR2 SYGVQD come from the germline V gene (reference sequence). There are 17 residues in the CDR3. After removal of 4 bases from V and 1 base from J, the junction contained 8 bases not matched to a gene. CDR3 in amino acids: CASSGGLAGRLSYEQYF. CDR3 nucleotides: TGCGCCAGCAGTGGAGGACTAGCGGGGCGCTTGTCCTACGAGCAGTACTTC.

The V gene is TRBV5-4, the J gene TRBJ2-5, with 12 bases fitting TRBD2. J lost 3 bases, V lost 4 bases, and 10 bases had no gene match. Germline lookup yields CDR1 SGHNT and CDR2 YYREEE (reference sequence). The CDR3 has 17 amino acids. The CDR3 spells CASSKYLRTSGEETQYF. CDR3 in DNA: TGTGCCAGCAGCAAATACCTAAGGACTAGCGGGGAAGAGACCCAGTACTTC.

This rearrangement joins TRBV5-1 to TRBJ2-5, with 14 bases matching TRBD2. Per the germline V gene, CDR1 is SGHRS and CDR2 is YFSETQ. CDR3 length: 17 residues. The junction had 6 bases not matched to a gene; V was cut back by 0 bases and J by 5 bases. Here the CDR3 reads CASSLGLAGGFLETQYF. CDR3 nucleotides: TGCGCCAGCAGCTTGGGACTAGCGGGAGGGTTTTTGGAGACCCAGTACTTC.

The chain's CDR3 is CASSPGQTRYGYTF. The DNA of the CDR3 is TGTGCCAGCAGCCCCGGACAGACCCGCTATGGCTACACCTTC. The chain joins TRBV5-6 to TRBJ1-2; TRBD1 is a possible D gene (6 bases). Per the germline V gene, CDR1 is SGHDT and CDR2 is YYEEEE. The V gene lost 4 bases and the J gene lost 4 bases, with 14 bases spanning the gap. CDR3 length equals 14 residues.

CDR3 sequence reads: CASSSGQGIFSEQYF. In DNA form, the CDR3 reads TGTGCCAGCAGCTCGGGACAGGGGATTTTCTCCGAGCAGTACTTC. The V gene is TRBV7-2, the J gene TRBJ2-7, with 10 nucleotides matching TRBD1. From germline, CDR1 is SGHTA and CDR2 FQGNSA. V trimming: 4 bases; J trimming: 6 bases; junction bases outside the gene matches: 9. The CDR3 consists of 15 residues. Based on the CDR3 plus reference TRBV7-2 and TRBJ2-7, the full variable domain is GAGVSQSPSNKVTEKGKDVELRCDPISGHTALYWYRQSLGQGLEFLIYFQGNSAPDKSGLPSDRFSAERTGGSVSTLTIQRTQQEDSAVYLCASSSGQGIFSEQYFGPGTRLTVT.

The chain links TRBV28 to TRBJ1-2; TRBD1 is a possible D gene (5 bases). V was trimmed by 7 bases and J by 4 bases, leaving 13 bases between them. Germline lookup yields CDR1 MDHEN and CDR2 SYDVKM. This CDR3 contains 13 residues. In DNA form, the CDR3 reads TGTGCCAGCACGGGGGGGGGAATCTATGGCTACACCTTC. The encoded protein is CASTGGGIYGYTF.

The CDR3 DNA reads as TGTGCCAGCACCCAGGAGGGGGGACAGCGTAACACTGAAGCTTTCTTT. Protein product: CASTQEGGQRNTEAFF. This chain connects TRBV7-9 to TRBJ1-1; TRBD1 aligns across 7 bases. This CDR3 has 16 residues. Germline V lookup: CDR1 SEHNR, CDR2 FQNEAQ (reference sequence). The trim removed 7 bases at V and 2 bases at J, leaving 13 bases unmatched.

V is TRBV7-2 and J is TRBJ2-3, with TRBD2 identical over 11 bases. CDR3 size: 15 residues. Germline CDR1 SGHTA, CDR2 FQGNSA. V trimming: 4 bases; J trimming: 5 bases; junction bases outside the gene matches: 5. The CDR3, as DNA: TGTGCCAGCAGCTGGGGACTAGCGGTCGGAGATACGCAGTATTTT. Its protein product is CASSWGLAVGDTQYF.

This rearrangement joins TRBV6-5 to TRBJ2-2, with unresolved D. The CDR3 is 12 residues long. Trimming cost V 3 bases and J 5 bases, with 4 bases left between them. Per the germline V gene, CDR1 is MNHEY and CDR2 is SVGAGI. DNA for the CDR3: TGTGCCAGCAGTTATCTTACCGGGGAGCTGTTTTTT. It codes for CASSYLTGELFF.

A note on this clone: One junction end disagrees with the germline gene, perhaps due to a read error. The chain is built from TRBV7-7 and TRBJ2-3; TRBD2 aligns across 11 bases. The CDR3 runs to 15 residues. Germline-derived CDR1 and CDR2 are SSHAT and FNYEAQ (reference sequence). CDR3 residues: CASSSGLAATDTQYF. DNA for the CDR3: TGTGCTAGCAGTTCGGGACTAGCGGCCACAGATACGCAGTATTTT. Together with reference TRBV7-7 and TRBJ2-3, the CDR3 gives the full variable domain: GAGVSQSPRYKVTKRGQDVTLRCDPISSHATLYWYQQALGQGPEFLTYFNYEAQPDKSGLPSDRFSAERPEGSISTLTIQRTEQRDSAMYRCASSSGLAATDTQYFGPGTRLTVL.

This chain links TRBV5-4 with TRBJ2-4, with D possibly being TRBD2 (8 bases). V dropped 4 bases and J dropped 0 bases, with 14 bases sitting between them. CDR3 length equals 16 residues. Germline V gene lookup returns CDR1 SGHNT and CDR2 YYREEE (reference sequence). CDR3 sequence: CASSPGGTEAKNIQYF. The CDR3 coding sequence is TGTGCCAGCAGCCCGGGGGGGACAGAAGCCAAAAACATTCAGTACTTC.

This clone turned up a few times. The DNA of the CDR3 is TGTGCCAGTAGCCCTTTGGGGGGAACTGAGCAGTTCTTC. Protein sequence: CASSPLGGTEQFF. The chain joins TRBV19 to TRBJ2-1; the D gene is possibly TRBD2 (6 bases). With 6 bases removed from V and 9 bases from J, the gap between germline ends came to 15 bases. The CDR3 has 13 residues. Germline V CDR1 and CDR2: LNHDA, SQIVND (reference sequence).

The chain joins TRBV30 to TRBJ2-2, with 7 nucleotides matching TRBD1. V lost 5 bases, J lost 4 bases, and 4 bases stayed unmatched. In germline, CDR1 is GTSNPN, CDR2 SVGIG (reference sequence). The CDR3 covers 13 residues. The CDR3 DNA reads as TGTGCCTGGCGCCCAGGGGGCACCGGGGAGCTGTTTTTT. Residues: CAWRPGGTGELFF.

This clone turned up a few times. The chain recombines TRBV28 with TRBJ2-2; D might be TRBD1 (5 bases). Germline CDR1 is MDHEN and CDR2 is SYDVKM. V was pared by 5 bases and J by 4 bases, with 23 bases between. This CDR3 region has 18 residues. CDR3 sequence reads: CASSLPKTVFQSTGELFF. Here the CDR3 DNA reads TGTGCCAGCAGTCTGCCTAAGACAGTTTTCCAGTCCACCGGGGAGCTGTTTTTT.

The chain is built from TRBV5-4 and TRBJ2-5; possibly TRBD2 for D (7 bases). Trimming stripped 7 bases from V and 4 bases from J, with 11 bases between. The CDR3 runs 12 residues. CDR1 is SGHNT, CDR2 YYREEE, per germline (reference sequence). This CDR3 is CASGGARETQYF. CDR3 coding DNA: TGTGCCAGCGGGGGGGCCCGAGAGACCCAGTACTTC.